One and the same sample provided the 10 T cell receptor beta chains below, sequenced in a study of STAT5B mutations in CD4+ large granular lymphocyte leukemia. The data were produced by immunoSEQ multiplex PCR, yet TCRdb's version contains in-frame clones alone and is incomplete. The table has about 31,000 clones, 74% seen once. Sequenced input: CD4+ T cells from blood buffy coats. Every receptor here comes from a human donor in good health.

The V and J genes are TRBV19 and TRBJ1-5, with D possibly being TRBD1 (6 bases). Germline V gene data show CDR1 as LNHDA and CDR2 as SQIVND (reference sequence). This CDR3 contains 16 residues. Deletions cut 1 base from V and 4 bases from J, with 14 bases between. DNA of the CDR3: TGTGCCAGTAGTATAGGCGGGGGCGCCGGGAATCAGCCCCAGCATTTT. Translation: CASSIGGGAGNQPQHF.

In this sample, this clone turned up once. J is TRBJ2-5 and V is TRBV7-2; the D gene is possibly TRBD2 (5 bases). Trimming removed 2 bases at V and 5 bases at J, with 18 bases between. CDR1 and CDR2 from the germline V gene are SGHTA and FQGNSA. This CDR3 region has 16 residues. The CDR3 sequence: CASSLRSDYGGETQYF. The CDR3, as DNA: TGTGCCAGCAGCTTAAGGTCAGACTACGGCGGCGAGACCCAGTACTTC.

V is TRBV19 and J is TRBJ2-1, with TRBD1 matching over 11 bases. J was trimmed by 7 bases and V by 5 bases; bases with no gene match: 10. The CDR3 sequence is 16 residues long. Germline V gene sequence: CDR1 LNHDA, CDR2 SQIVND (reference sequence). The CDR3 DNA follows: TGTGCCAGTAGTCGTGGGGGGACAGGGGGGGTGAATGAGCAGTTCTTC. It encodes CASSRGGTGGVNEQFF.

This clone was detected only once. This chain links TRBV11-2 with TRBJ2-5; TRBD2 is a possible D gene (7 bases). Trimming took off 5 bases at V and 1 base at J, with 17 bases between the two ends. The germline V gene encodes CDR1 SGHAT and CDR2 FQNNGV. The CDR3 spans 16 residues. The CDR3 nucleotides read TGTGCCAGCAGCGGGGGGGCATACACTACCCAAGAGACCCAGTACTTC. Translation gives CASSGGAYTTQETQYF.

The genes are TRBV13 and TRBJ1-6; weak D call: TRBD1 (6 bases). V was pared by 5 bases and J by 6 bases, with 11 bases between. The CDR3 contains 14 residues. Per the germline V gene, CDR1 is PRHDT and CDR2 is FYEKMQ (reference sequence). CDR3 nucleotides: TGTGCCAGCAGCAGACAGGAGACTAATTCACCCCTCCACTTT. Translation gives CASSRQETNSPLHF.

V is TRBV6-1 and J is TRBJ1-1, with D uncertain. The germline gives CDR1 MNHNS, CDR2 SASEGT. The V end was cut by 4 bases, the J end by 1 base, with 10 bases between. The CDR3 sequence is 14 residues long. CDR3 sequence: CASSVGGGNTEAFF. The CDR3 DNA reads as TGTGCCAGCAGTGTTGGTGGTGGGAACACTGAAGCTTTCTTT.

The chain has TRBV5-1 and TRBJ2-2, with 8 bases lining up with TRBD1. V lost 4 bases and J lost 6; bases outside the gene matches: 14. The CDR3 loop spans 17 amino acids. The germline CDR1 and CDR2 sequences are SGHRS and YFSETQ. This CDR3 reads CASSPATGAGGAGELFF. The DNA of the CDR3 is TGCGCCAGCAGCCCCGCGACGGGTGCAGGGGGCGCCGGGGAGCTGTTTTTT.

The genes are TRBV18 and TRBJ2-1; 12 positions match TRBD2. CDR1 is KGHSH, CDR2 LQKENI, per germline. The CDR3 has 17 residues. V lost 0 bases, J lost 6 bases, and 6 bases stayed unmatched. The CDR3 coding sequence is TGTGCCAGCTCACCACCGTCGCCTAGCGGGGGGGCCAATGAGCAGTTCTTC. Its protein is CASSPPSPSGGANEQFF. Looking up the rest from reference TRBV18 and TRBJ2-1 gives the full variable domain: NAGVMQNPRHLVRRRGQEARLRCSPMKGHSHVYWYRQLPEEGLKFMVYLQKENIIDESGMPKERFSAEFPKEGPSILRIQQVVRGDSAAYFCASSPPSPSGGANEQFFGPGTRLTVL.

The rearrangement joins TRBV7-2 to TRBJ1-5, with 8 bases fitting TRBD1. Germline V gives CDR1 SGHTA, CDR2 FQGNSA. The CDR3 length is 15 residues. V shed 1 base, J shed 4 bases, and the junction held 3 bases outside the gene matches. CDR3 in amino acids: CASSLGQGWNQPQHF. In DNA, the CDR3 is TGTGCCAGCAGCTTAGGACAGGGGTGGAATCAGCCCCAGCATTTT.

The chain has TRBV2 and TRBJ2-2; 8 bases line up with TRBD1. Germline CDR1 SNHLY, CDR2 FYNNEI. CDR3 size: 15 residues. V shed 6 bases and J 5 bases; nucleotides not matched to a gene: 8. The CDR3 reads CASSPDRGKTGELFF. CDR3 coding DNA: TGTGCCAGCAGCCCAGACAGGGGTAAAACCGGGGAGCTGTTTTTT.